The following is a T cell receptor beta chain sequence with its context. Antigen unknown. The test was conducted at deep level. Repertoires were generated with immunoSEQ multiplex PCR, while TCRdb's copy carries only in-frame clones and drops some. The sample includes roughly 1,100,000 clones, about 74% seen only once; the top ten take roughly 1.5%. Naive CD45RA+ and memory CD45RA-negative subsets were split from CD4+ cells. The ends were cut back, 6 bases at V and 4 bases at J, with 10 bases in the middle. The CDR3 has 11 amino acids. Germline CDR1 is DFQATT and CDR2 is SNEGSKA (reference sequence). The data stem from a study of shared clonotypes between healthy human individuals. Study context: Used for every donor were three CD4 naive, three CD4 memory, two CD8 naive and one CD8 memory plate. Study-level findings and limits: Large depth notwithstanding, sorted-subset sequencing proved incomplete by rarefaction.

The sequenced sample consisted of memory CD4+ T cells sorted from blood. As to subset: CD45RA-negative fraction. This sequence originates from a young man in good health. V usage is TRBV20-1 and J usage is TRBJ2-7; no clear D. CDR3 in amino acids: CSAEHGYEQYF. The CDR3, as DNA: TGCAGTGCCGAGCACGGATACGAGCAGTACTTC.